A single sample gave rise to the 22 T cell receptor beta chains below, sequenced in a study of shared clonotypes between healthy human individuals. Method: immunoSEQ multiplex PCR; TCRdb's copy keeps in-frame clones and lacks some. This sample yields around 2.1 million clones, of which 85% to 95% are seen a single time; over 1.5% belongs to the top ten. The naive CD8 fraction comprised CD45RO-negative cells positively selected for CCR7 and excluded terminally differentiated effector memory CD45RA+ cells. Sample: naive CD8+ T cells from PBMCs. These receptors originate from a man between 18 and 35 years old in good health. Some clones in this sample may be carry-over from other donors' samples.

The CDR3 sequence is CASSSTGSGDNEQFF. CDR3 nucleotides: TGTGCCAGCAGCTCCACCGGGAGTGGGGACAATGAGCAGTTCTTC. The gene calls are TRBV7-3 and TRBJ2-1, with D perhaps matching TRBD2 (6 bases). The CDR3 has 15 amino acids. Germline CDR1 SGHTA, CDR2 FQGTGA. V was trimmed by 4 bases and J by 5 bases, leaving 15 bases between them. The whole variable domain, remainder taken from reference TRBV7-3 and TRBJ2-1, is GAGVSQTPSNKVTEKGKYVELRCDPISGHTALYWYRQSLGQGPEFLIYFQGTGAADDSGLPNDRFFAVRPEGSVSTLKIQRTERGDSAVYLCASSSTGSGDNEQFFGPGTRLTVL.

Details on this clone: Other DNA sequences in the same sample also yield this CDR3. The rearrangement links TRBV27 to TRBJ2-3, with D possibly matching TRBD1 (6 bases). Trimming took off 2 bases at V and 6 bases at J, with 12 bases between the two ends. Germline lookup yields CDR1 MNHEY and CDR2 SMNVEV (reference sequence). The CDR3 has 14 amino acids. Here the CDR3 DNA reads TGTGCCAGCAGTTTAGGGGGCCCAAGGGATACGCAGTATTTT. As protein: CASSLGGPRDTQYF.

This chain links TRBV19 with TRBJ2-1; possibly TRBD2 for D (6 bases). CDR1 and CDR2 (germline): LNHDA, SQIVND (reference sequence). The CDR3 has 15 amino acids. V gave up 8 bases and J gave up 6 bases, with 20 bases separating them. DNA of the CDR3: TGTGCCAGTGGGGTAAGAGGCTCGCGGGGCAATGAGCAGTTCTTC. This gives the protein CASGVRGSRGNEQFF.

This chain connects TRBV4-1 to TRBJ1-2; D remains ambiguous. V lost 0 bases, J lost 4 bases, and 12 bases lay in between. The germline V gene has CDR1 MGHRA and CDR2 YSYEKL. This CDR3 spans 15 amino acids. The CDR3: CASSQDSRNSYGYTF. For the CDR3, the DNA is TGCGCCAGCAGCCAAGATAGTAGAAATAGCTATGGCTACACCTTC.

This CDR3 reads CASSLVEMNTEAFF. CDR3 nucleotides: TGTGCCAGCAGCTTGGTGGAGATGAACACTGAAGCTTTCTTT. V and J are TRBV5-4 and TRBJ1-1; unclear D gene. The ends were cut back, 0 bases at V and 0 bases at J, with 6 bases in the middle. The CDR3 loop spans 14 amino acids. Germline CDR1 SGHNT, CDR2 YYREEE (reference sequence).

V gene TRBV28 combines with J gene TRBJ2-7, with 7 bases identical to TRBD2. Trimming cost V 2 bases and J 0 bases; bases outside gene matches: 4. The CDR3 is 15 amino acids. The germline CDR1 and CDR2 sequences are MDHEN and SYDVKM. The CDR3 sequence: CASSLSLADSYEQYF. CDR3 nucleotides: TGTGCCAGCAGTTTAAGTCTAGCGGACTCCTACGAGCAGTACTTC.

The rearrangement joins TRBV7-9 to TRBJ1-1; 7 nucleotides agree with TRBD1. J lost 7 bases, V lost 5 bases, and 7 bases had no gene match. The CDR3 consists of 13 residues. Germline V gene lookup returns CDR1 SEHNR and CDR2 FQNEAQ (reference sequence). This chain's CDR3 is CASSPSGQNEAFF. The CDR3 DNA reads TGTGCCAGCAGCCCCTCGGGACAGAATGAAGCTTTCTTT.

The chain couples TRBV6-5 to TRBJ2-7, with TRBD2 matching over 9 bases. With 6 bases clipped from V and 4 bases from J, the junction kept 10 bases outside the gene matches. The CDR3 spans 15 residues. From germline, CDR1 is MNHEY and CDR2 SVGAGI. CDR3 region: CASSSPREGRYEQYF. Here the CDR3 DNA reads TGTGCCAGCAGCTCCCCGCGGGAGGGCCGGTACGAGCAGTACTTC.

The CDR3 here is CASSPSAGEDQDEQFF. The CDR3 DNA follows: TGTGCCAGCAGTCCGTCGGCGGGGGAGGATCAGGATGAGCAGTTCTTC. This chain connects TRBV27 to TRBJ2-1; 7 positions match TRBD2. This CDR3 comprises 16 residues. The junction had 15 bases not matched to a gene; V was cut back by 5 bases and J by 8 bases. Germline values: CDR1 MNHEY, CDR2 SMNVEV (reference sequence).

The chain recombines TRBV29-1 with TRBJ2-7; D perhaps matches TRBD2 (6 bases). The CDR3 length is 13 residues. Trimming shortened V by 2 bases and J by 3 bases, and 11 bases separated the two germline ends. Germline CDR1 reads SQVTM; CDR2 reads ANQGSEA. The CDR3 sequence: CSVESDGGYEQYF. CDR3 bases: TGCAGCGTTGAATCGGACGGGGGCTACGAGCAGTACTTC.

V gene TRBV15 combines with J gene TRBJ1-5; 9 nucleotides align to TRBD1. Germline-derived CDR1 and CDR2 are LNHNV and YYDKDF (reference sequence). V trimming: 1 base; J trimming: 6 bases; junction bases outside the gene matches: 7. This CDR3 is 16 amino acids long. The CDR3 region has the DNA TGTGCCACCAGCAGAGGTCCCGGGACAGGGAGTCAGCCCCAGCATTTT. It yields the protein CATSRGPGTGSQPQHF. Looking up the rest from reference TRBV15 and TRBJ1-5 gives the full variable domain: DAMVIQNPRYQVTQFGKPVTLSCSQTLNHNVMYWYQQKSSQAPKLLFHYYDKDFNNEADTPDNFQSRRPNTSFCFLDIRSPGLGDTAMYLCATSRGPGTGSQPQHFGDGTRLSIL.

This chain connects TRBV20-1 to TRBJ2-7; D gene uncertain. This CDR3 comprises 11 residues. V was pared by 4 bases and J by 7 bases, with 11 bases between. Germline loops: CDR1 DFQATT, CDR2 SNEGSKA (reference sequence). The CDR3 region is CSATMDAEQYF. The DNA of the CDR3 is TGCAGTGCTACGATGGACGCAGAGCAGTACTTC.

The chain combines TRBV9 with TRBJ2-3; TRBD2 is a possible D gene (6 bases). Germline V gene sequence: CDR1 SGDLS, CDR2 YYNGEE. The V end lost 0 bases, the J end lost 4 bases, and 15 bases lay between the germline ends. The CDR3 runs to 16 residues. The CDR3 region is CASSVGWRDQADTQYF. The CDR3 DNA reads TGTGCCAGCAGCGTAGGTTGGCGGGATCAGGCAGATACGCAGTATTTT. Drawing the rest from reference TRBV9 and TRBJ2-3, the complete variable domain is DSGVTQTPKHLITATGQRVTLRCSPRSGDLSVYWYQQSLDQGLQFLIQYYNGEERAKGNILERFSAQQFPDLHSELNLSSLELGDSALYFCASSVGWRDQADTQYFGPGTRLTVL.

The chain links TRBV28 to TRBJ2-7; TRBD2 might be the D (6 bases). V was shortened by 3 bases and J by 0 bases, with 9 bases between the two germline ends. Germline CDR1 and CDR2: MDHEN and SYDVKM. The CDR3 spans 14 residues. CDR3 residues: CASSFSGRSYEQYF. The CDR3 bases are TGTGCCAGCAGTTTTAGCGGCCGCTCCTACGAGCAGTACTTC.

This clone was seen a single time. The chain recombines TRBV2 with TRBJ2-7, with no clear D. Deletions cut 6 bases from V and 2 bases from J, with 20 bases between. The CDR3 sequence is 16 residues long. Germline V lookup: CDR1 SNHLY, CDR2 FYNNEI. In DNA form, the CDR3 reads TGTGCCAGCAGACGACCGGGCCCCTATACGCCCTACGAGCAGTACTTC. This gives the protein CASRRPGPYTPYEQYF.

This rearrangement joins TRBV10-3 to TRBJ1-4; D remains ambiguous. Germline CDR1 reads ENHRY; CDR2 reads SYGVKD. Trimming removed 3 bases at V and 4 bases at J, with 6 bases between. The CDR3 spans 13 residues. The CDR3 DNA sequence: TGTGCCATCAGTGAATCCTTTAATGAAAAACTGTTTTTT. Translation gives CAISESFNEKLFF.

The J gene is TRBJ1-2, the V gene TRBV5-1, with a possible D match to TRBD1 (6 bases). Germline lookup yields CDR1 SGHRS and CDR2 YFSETQ. V was shortened by 0 bases and J by 4 bases, with 16 bases between the two germline ends. The CDR3 is 16 amino acids. The CDR3 loop reads CASSLGWGLGLYGYTF. As DNA, the CDR3 is TGCGCCAGCAGCTTGGGGTGGGGGCTTGGCCTCTATGGCTACACCTTC.

V is TRBV7-3 and J is TRBJ2-3; 8 nucleotides agree with TRBD2. The germline CDR1 and CDR2 sequences are SGHTA and FQGTGA. The J segment lost 4 bases and the V segment lost 5 bases, leaving 8 bases of the junction unmatched. The CDR3 contains 15 residues. The CDR3 reads CASSPGGGFADTQYF. CDR3 in DNA: TGTGCCAGCAGCCCGGGAGGGGGGTTCGCAGATACGCAGTATTTT.

V is TRBV7-2 and J is TRBJ2-7, with TRBD1 matching 8 bases. This CDR3 spans 14 amino acids. V dropped 5 bases and J dropped 3; count of bases not matched to a gene: 6. The germline CDR1 and CDR2 sequences are SGHTA and FQGNSA. In nucleotides, the CDR3 is TGTGCCAGCAGCGACCGACAGGGGATCTACGAGCAGTACTTC. This gives the protein CASSDRQGIYEQYF.

V gene TRBV10-3 combines with J gene TRBJ1-5; no reliable D call. The CDR3 consists of 15 residues. The V gene lost 4 bases and the J gene lost 4 bases, with 14 bases spanning the gap. CDR1 is ENHRY, CDR2 SYGVKD, per germline. The CDR3 nucleotides are TGTGCCATCAGTGGTTCACTCGAAGGGAATCAGCCCCAGCATTTT. As protein: CAISGSLEGNQPQHF.

The chain recombines TRBV5-1 with TRBJ2-7; unclear D gene. Germline CDR1 and CDR2: SGHRS and YFSETQ. This CDR3 is 16 amino acids long. V lost 4 bases to trimming and J lost 3 bases, with 20 bases between them. CDR3 DNA sequence: TGCGCCAGCAGCCTGGAGATTAGAGGACCGAGCTACGAGCAGTACTTC. Translating it yields CASSLEIRGPSYEQYF.

This sequence joins TRBV9 and TRBJ2-2, with D perhaps matching TRBD2 (5 bases). V gave up 1 base and J gave up 1 base, with 14 bases separating them. Germline CDR1 is SGDLS and CDR2 is YYNGEE. The CDR3 contains 17 residues. CDR3 coding DNA: TGTGCCAGCAGCGTACTCACCGGGATTAGGAACACCGGGGAGCTGTTTTTT. It is translated as CASSVLTGIRNTGELFF.